This T cell receptor (beta chain) was sequenced in a study of yellow fever vaccine responses in identical twins. Notes on this clonotype: As yet, its antigen is unknown.

Overall study results and limits: It has been reported that, in twins, the vaccine T cell response seemed partly convergent and partly personalized.

TCRdb called the RT-PCR reads again in MiXCR, with one record for every CDR3 protein. The data hold some 14,000 distinct CDR3 sequences, with about four fifths observed a single time. CDR1 is DFQATT and CDR2 is SNEGSKA in the germline V gene (reference sequence). Trimming took 4 bases from V and 4 from J; bases not matched to a gene: 7. This CDR3 comprises 14 residues. The receptor's source is a woman aged 18 to 35 who received the yellow fever vaccine. The material sequenced was T cells from blood (PBMCs), unsorted or a sorted subset (not recorded which), taken before or after yellow fever vaccination (not recorded which). The rearrangement links TRBV20-1 to TRBJ1-5; the match to TRBD1 covers 7 bases. The CDR3 here is CSATPGGLNQPQHF. The DNA of the CDR3 is TGCAGTGCTACTCCAGGGGGGCTTAATCAGCCCCAGCATTTT.